The present entry profiles one T cell receptor beta chain with its context. What it binds is unknown. The material for each subset, its genomic DNA, was split evenly across several immunoSEQ plates. The authors' processing: ImmunoSEQ junction-only sequences lacked quality scores, so their filtering differed. Assay: immunoSEQ multiplex PCR; the TCRdb copy retains only in-frame clones and omits some. V, J and clone size derive from that table, while D and trimming were established from the DNA sequence. The table shows around 1.1 million clones, with around three quarters occurring only once. These data are taken from a study of shared clonotypes between healthy human individuals. Study-wide results and caveats: With four donors compared, around 5.4% of naive CD4 clonotypes were shared.

Material for sequencing was memory CD4+ T cells from PBMCs. As for subset: CD45RA-negative fraction. The sequence came from a man younger than 35 in good health. Some clones in this sample may be carry-over from other donors' samples.

CDR3 region: CASSTTTKGEQYF. CDR3 sequence (DNA): TGTGCCAGCAGCACCACAACCAAGGGCGAGCAGTACTTC. This rearrangement joins TRBV7-9 to TRBJ2-7; D unclear. This CDR3 contains 13 residues. Per the germline V gene, CDR1 is SEHNR and CDR2 is FQNEAQ (reference sequence). Trimming left V 5 bases short and J 6 bases short, with 14 bases between.